The 7 T cell receptor beta chains listed next were all sequenced from one sample in a study of T cells in localized non-small cell lung cancer. Profiling relied on immunoSEQ multiplex PCR, and the TCRdb table lists in-frame clones only, not all of them. The sample has approximately 83,000 clones, roughly 93% seen once. The specimen was PBMCs, collected before any cancer treatment. The receptors here all came from a woman aged 35 to 70 with stage II squamous cell lung carcinoma.

This rearrangement joins TRBV7-7 to TRBJ1-3; the D gene is possibly TRBD1 (5 bases). The V gene's germline CDR1 is SSHAT and CDR2 FNYEAQ (reference sequence). The CDR3 is 15 residues long. The CDR3 protein is CASGTVGGAGNTIYF. CDR3 DNA sequence: TGTGCTAGCGGCACAGTTGGGGGGGCTGGAAACACCATATATTTT.

J is TRBJ1-2 and V is TRBV4-1, with no clear D. The V gene lost 1 base and the J gene lost 8 bases, with 14 bases spanning the gap. The V gene's germline CDR1 is MGHRA and CDR2 YSYEKL. This CDR3 comprises 14 residues. The CDR3 sequence is CASSQAQDQYGYTF. The CDR3 region has the DNA TGCGCCAGCAGCCAAGCCCAGGACCAGTACGGCTACACCTTC.

This sequence joins TRBV6-6 and TRBJ1-1, with D unclear. The CDR3 is 14 amino acids. Germline V lookup: CDR1 MNHNY, CDR2 SVGAGI (reference sequence). The V gene lost 0 bases and the J gene lost 2 bases, with 7 bases spanning the gap. The CDR3 spells CASSYSEPNTEAFF. The DNA of the CDR3 is TGTGCCAGCAGTTACTCGGAACCAAACACTGAAGCTTTCTTT.

The gene calls are TRBV5-4 and TRBJ2-5; tentative D call: TRBD2 (5 bases). Germline loops: CDR1 SGHNT, CDR2 YYREEE (reference sequence). The CDR3 extends over 17 amino acids. The germline V and J ends were trimmed by 0 bases and 5 bases, with 20 bases remaining between them. The CDR3 sequence: CASSLAGSVSSRETQYF. DNA for the CDR3: TGTGCCAGCAGCTTGGCGGGGTCGGTCTCTTCAAGGGAGACCCAGTACTTC.

The gene calls are TRBV6-5 and TRBJ1-5; D gene ambiguous. Germline loops: CDR1 MNHEY, CDR2 SVGAGI. Trimming removed 2 bases at V and 9 bases at J, with 11 bases between. The CDR3 spans 13 residues. The CDR3 nucleotides are TGTGCCAGCAGTTACAACGAAGGAGGGCCCCAGCATTTT. Encoded protein: CASSYNEGGPQHF.

The chain recombines TRBV19 with TRBJ2-2; a weak D match, TRBD2 (6 bases). The germline V gene has CDR1 LNHDA and CDR2 SQIVND (reference sequence). Trimming removed 7 bases from V and 5 bases from J, with 14 bases in between. CDR3 length: 14 amino acids. CDR3 sequence: CASTPSGRTGELFF. The CDR3, as DNA: TGTGCCAGTACCCCCTCCGGGAGAACCGGGGAGCTGTTTTTT.

The chain has TRBV7-6 and TRBJ2-7; no clear D. The germline V gene has CDR1 SGHVS and CDR2 FNYEAQ. This CDR3 comprises 16 residues. V lost 1 base and J lost 2, with 15 bases in between. The CDR3: CASSLGSRRPPYEQYF. DNA of the CDR3: TGTGCCAGCAGCTTAGGGAGCAGGCGCCCCCCCTACGAGCAGTACTTC.